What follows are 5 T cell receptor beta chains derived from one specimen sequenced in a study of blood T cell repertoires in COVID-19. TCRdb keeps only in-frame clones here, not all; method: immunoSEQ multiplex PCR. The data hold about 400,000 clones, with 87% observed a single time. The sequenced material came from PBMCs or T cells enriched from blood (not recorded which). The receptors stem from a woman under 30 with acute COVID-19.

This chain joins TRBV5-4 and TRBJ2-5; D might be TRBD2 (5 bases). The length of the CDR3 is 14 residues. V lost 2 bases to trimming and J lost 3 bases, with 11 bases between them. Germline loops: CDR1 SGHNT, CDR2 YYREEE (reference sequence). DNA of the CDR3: TGTGCCAGCAGCTTAGAGACTATGAAAGAGACCCAGTACTTC. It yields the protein CASSLETMKETQYF.

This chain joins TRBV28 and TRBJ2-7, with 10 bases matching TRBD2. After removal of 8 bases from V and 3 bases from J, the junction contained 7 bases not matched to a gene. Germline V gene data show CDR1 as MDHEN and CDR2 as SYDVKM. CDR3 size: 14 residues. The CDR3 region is CASLRTSGNYEQYF. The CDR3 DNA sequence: TGTGCCAGCTTGCGGACTAGCGGAAACTACGAGCAGTACTTC.

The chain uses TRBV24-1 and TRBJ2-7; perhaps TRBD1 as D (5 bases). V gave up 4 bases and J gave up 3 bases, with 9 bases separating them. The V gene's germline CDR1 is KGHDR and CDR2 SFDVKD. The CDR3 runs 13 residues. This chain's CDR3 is CATSDVDSYEQYF. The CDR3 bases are TGTGCCACCAGTGACGTTGACAGCTACGAGCAGTACTTC.

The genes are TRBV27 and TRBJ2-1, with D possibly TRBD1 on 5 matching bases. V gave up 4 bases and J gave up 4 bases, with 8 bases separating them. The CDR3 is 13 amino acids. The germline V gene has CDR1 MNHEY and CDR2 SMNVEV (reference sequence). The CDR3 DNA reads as TGTGCCAGCAGTTGGGCAGGGTACAATGAGCAGTTCTTC. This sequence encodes CASSWAGYNEQFF.

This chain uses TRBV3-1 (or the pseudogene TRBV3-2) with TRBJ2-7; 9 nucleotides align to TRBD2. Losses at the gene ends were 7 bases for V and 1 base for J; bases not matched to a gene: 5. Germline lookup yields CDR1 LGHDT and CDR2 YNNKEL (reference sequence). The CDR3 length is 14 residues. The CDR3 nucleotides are TGTGCCAGCACCCTAGCGGGGACTTCCTACGAGCAGTACTTC. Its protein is CASTLAGTSYEQYF.